These 22 T cell receptor beta chains came from one sample sequenced in a study of T cell clonality in common variable immunodeficiency (dated by TCRdb to 2013 to 2016). These TCRs' antigens remain unknown. Library generation was performed with the immunoSEQ multiplex PCR assay. The clones in this table, taken by TCRdb from immuneACCESS, are in-frame only. Not every clone is retained; where verified, under half of the shortfall comes from an unresolved V gene, and the cause of the rest is unknown. This sample holds about 11,000 clones in total, without any singletons. 6% of the sample rests with the top ten. General findings and caveats noted by the study authors: Fewer deletions and N-nucleotide insertions were reportedly observed in CVID TCRbeta sequences, and highly modified clones with 13 or more V deletions were reportedly absent from CVID TCRbeta sequences.

The sequenced sample consisted of peripheral blood mononuclear cells. The receptors stem from a human donor with common variable immunodeficiency.

Sample share makes this clone medium-sized. CDR3 loop: CASSPLAGEETQYF. CDR3 bases read: TGCGCCAGCAGCCCACTAGCGGGGGAAGAGACC. This sequence joins TRBV5-1 and TRBJ2-5, with 11 bases lining up with TRBD2. The read finishes 3 residues shy of the CDR3 end, and the germline J gene is used to complete it. The V gene end was trimmed by 4 bases and the J gene end by 3 bases; junction bases not matched to a gene: 2. Germline assignment: CDR1 SGHRS and CDR2 YFSETQ. This CDR3 spans 14 amino acids.

Notes on this clone: The read terminates 3 residues before the CDR3 end, so the remaining end is supplied by the germline J gene. The gene calls are TRBV18 and TRBJ1-5; possibly TRBD1 for D (5 bases). The CDR3 is made up of 13 amino acids. The V end lost 3 bases, the J end lost 7 bases, and 10 bases lay between the germline ends. The germline V gene encodes CDR1 KGHSH and CDR2 LQKENI. The chain's CDR3 is CASSPGQEQPQHF. The CDR3 DNA, read in part, is TGTGCCAGCTCACCGGGGCAGGAACAGCCC.

In its sample, this clone was seen a few times. The read comes to an end 3 residues before the CDR3 does, leaving the germline J gene to fill in the end. The chain couples TRBV6-1 to TRBJ2-3; 7 nucleotides align to TRBD1. Germline V CDR1 and CDR2: MNHNS, SASEGT. CDR3 length: 15 residues. The V gene end was trimmed by 4 bases and the J gene end by 0 bases; junction bases not matched to a gene: 4. Here the CDR3 reads CASSGLDRSTDTQYF. CDR3 DNA, as far as it was read: TGTGCCAGCAGTGGACTGGACAGGAGCACAGATACG.

Concerning this clone: The sequence runs out 3 residues before the end of the CDR3; the remainder is reconstructed from the germline J gene. V is TRBV7-3 and J is TRBJ1-1; TRBD1 might be the D (6 bases). Germline V lookup: CDR1 SGHTA, CDR2 FQGTGA. V lost 5 bases and J lost 1, with 11 bases in between. The CDR3 contains 14 residues. The CDR3 reads CASSEGGGNTEAFF. The DNA read from the CDR3 is TGTGCCAGCAGCGAAGGGGGAGGGAACACTGAA.

A note on this clone: The CDR3 end falls 3 residues outside the read, so it is completed with the germline J gene. The chain uses TRBV30 and TRBJ1-6; D unclear. The CDR3 covers 13 residues. From germline, CDR1 is GTSNPN and CDR2 SVGIG (reference sequence). Trimming took off 2 bases at V and 7 bases at J, with 9 bases between the two ends. CDR3 DNA, as far as it was read: TGTGCCTGGAGTACCCTCCGGAATTCACCC. Translating it yields CAWSTLRNSP. The CDR3, in full, reads CAWSTLRNSPLHF.

Notes on this clone: The read stops 3 residues short of the end of the CDR3; the missing end is completed from the germline J gene. V gene TRBV7-9 combines with J gene TRBJ1-2; 7 bases line up with TRBD1. Per the germline V gene, CDR1 is SEHNR and CDR2 is FQNEAQ (reference sequence). The CDR3 runs 14 residues. V shed 5 bases and J 4 bases; nucleotides not matched to a gene: 7. The covered CDR3 bases are TGTGCCAGCAGCGAGTCCGGGACAGTCTATGGC. Amino acids: CASSESGTVYG. The full CDR3 is CASSESGTVYGYTF.

As regards this clone: The read terminates 3 residues before the CDR3 end, so the remaining end is supplied by the germline J gene. The chain employs TRBV7-2 and TRBJ2-2, with D unresolved. Germline V gene data show CDR1 as SGHTA and CDR2 as FQGNSA. V was trimmed by 8 bases and J by 5 bases, leaving 9 bases between them. The CDR3 has 12 amino acids. The part of the CDR3 DNA that was read is TGTGCCAGCGGCGGAGTAACCGGGGAG. It yields the protein CASGGVTGE. The whole CDR3 is CASGGVTGELFF.

In this sample, this clone turned up a few times. The missing CDR3 end, 3 residues past where the read stops, is filled in from the germline J gene. The gene calls are TRBV7-2 and TRBJ1-5, with no clear D. V gave up 5 bases and J gave up 7 bases, with 9 bases separating them. This CDR3 spans 12 amino acids. Germline V gene sequence: CDR1 SGHTA, CDR2 FQGNSA. The DNA read from the CDR3 is TGTGCCAGCAGCGTAAGTCGGCAGCCC. It is translated as CASSVSRQP. The CDR3 in its entirety is CASSVSRQPQHF.

Details on this clone: The read ends 3 residues early relative to the CDR3; the germline J gene fills the gap. The gene calls are TRBV7-2 and TRBJ1-1; D call uncertain. CDR1 is SGHTA, CDR2 FQGNSA, per germline. The CDR3 consists of 14 residues. The V end was cut by 0 bases, the J end by 6 bases, with 11 bases between. CDR3 region: CASSLARVVAEAFF. CDR3 bases read: TGTGCCAGCAGCTTAGCGCGGGTCGTGGCTGAA.

Only a few counts were recorded for this clone. The read stops 3 residues short of the end of the CDR3; the missing end is completed from the germline J gene. The V gene is TRBV7-8, the J gene TRBJ2-4; a possible D gene is TRBD1 (6 bases). This CDR3 has 16 residues. The germline gives CDR1 SGHVS, CDR2 FQNEAQ. CDR3 DNA, as far as it was read: TGTGCCAGCAGCCAAACCTCCCTTGGGGGCAAAGGGATT. Protein sequence: CASSQTSLGGKGI. The full CDR3 is CASSQTSLGGKGIQYF.

Sample share makes this clone medium-sized (0.01 to 0.1%). The sequence runs out 3 residues before the end of the CDR3; the remainder is reconstructed from the germline J gene. The chain has TRBV20-1 and TRBJ2-3, with TRBD2 matching 10 bases. This CDR3 region has 19 residues. CDR1 and CDR2 from the germline V gene are DFQATT and SNEGSKA (reference sequence). V shed 1 base and J 6 bases; nucleotides not matched to a gene: 19. The CDR3 loop is CSARVAGSQREGPLDTQYF. CDR3 bases read: TGCAGTGCTAGAGTGGCGGGGAGTCAGCGGGAGGGCCCCCTGGATACG.

This clone showed up just a few times. The read comes to an end 3 residues before the CDR3 does, leaving the germline J gene to fill in the end. The rearrangement links TRBV2 to TRBJ1-2; D possibly corresponds to TRBD1 (5 bases). The CDR3 runs 13 residues. Germline values: CDR1 SNHLY, CDR2 FYNNEI. Trimming left V 7 bases short and J 0 bases short, with 9 bases between. The sequenced CDR3 bases are TGTGCCAGCACGGGACTAACTAACTATGGC. Translation gives CASTGLTNYG. The full CDR3 is CASTGLTNYGYTF.

This clone was picked up a small number of times. The read falls 3 residues short of the CDR3 end, and the missing part is taken from the germline J gene. The rearrangement links TRBV2 to TRBJ2-1, with a weak D call TRBD2 (6 bases). Germline loops: CDR1 SNHLY, CDR2 FYNNEI. V dropped 1 base and J dropped 5 bases, with 15 bases sitting between them. This CDR3 region has 16 residues. The CDR3 here is CASSEEPDYRNNEQFF. The DNA read from the CDR3 is TGTGCCAGCAGTGAAGAGCCGGACTACAGAAACAATGAG.

A note on this clone: The DNA ends 3 residues before the CDR3 does, and the rest of the CDR3 is filled in from the germline J gene. The chain employs TRBV19 and TRBJ1-6; 9 bases are shared with TRBD1. The V gene's germline CDR1 is LNHDA and CDR2 SQIVND (reference sequence). V was pared by 6 bases and J by 10 bases, with 13 bases of the junction left unmatched. This CDR3 has 16 amino acids. CDR3 loop: CASSRRTGEARSPLHF. The CDR3 bases that were read are TGTGCCAGTAGCAGAAGGACAGGGGAAGCGCGATCACCC.

This clone was seen a handful of times. Read data end 3 residues before the CDR3 end; the end is taken from the germline J gene. The genes are TRBV7-9 and TRBJ1-4, with 10 bases lining up with TRBD1. V shed 8 bases, J shed 6 bases, and the junction held 6 bases outside the gene matches. There are 14 residues in the CDR3. Germline loops: CDR1 SEHNR, CDR2 FQNEAQ (reference sequence). The covered CDR3 bases are TGTGCCAGCCCTAAAGGGACAGGGGATGAAAAA. Amino acid sequence: CASPKGTGDEK. From start to end, the CDR3 is CASPKGTGDEKLFF.

This clone turned up a few times. Incomplete CDR3 DNA: TGTGCCAGCAGTCATAATCAGCCC. Translated, it gives CASSHNQP. The complete CDR3 reads CASSHNQPQHF. The gene calls are TRBV7-3 and TRBJ1-5, with D uncertain. The CDR3 end lies 3 residues beyond the end of the read and is filled in from the germline J gene. CDR3 size: 11 residues. The germline V and J ends were trimmed by 6 bases and 4 bases, with 4 bases remaining between them. Germline loops: CDR1 SGHTA, CDR2 FQGTGA. The full variable domain, rest sourced from reference TRBV7-3 and TRBJ1-5, is GAGVSQTPSNKVTEKGKYVELRCDPISGHTALYWYRQSLGQGPEFLIYFQGTGAADDSGLPNDRFFAVRPEGSVSTLKIQRTERGDSAVYLCASSHNQPQHFGDGTRLSIL.

This clone was seen more than once but under ten times. The read ends 3 residues shy of where the CDR3 ends; the end is completed using the germline J gene. The chain combines TRBV6-2 or TRBV6-3 with TRBJ1-2; D may be TRBD1 (6 bases). The CDR3 runs to 13 residues. The germline V and J ends were trimmed by 5 bases and 7 bases, with 14 bases remaining between them. CDR1 and CDR2 from the germline V gene are MNHEY and SVGEGT. The sequenced part of the CDR3 DNA is TGTGCCAGCAGTGGAGACAGGTCTGGTGGC. Protein sequence: CASSGDRSGG. The complete CDR3 sequence is CASSGDRSGGYTF.

Note on this clone: The CDR3 end is not reached by the read, which stops 3 residues before it; the germline J gene fills it in. The chain has TRBV7-9 and TRBJ2-1; TRBD2 matches 7 bases. Germline CDR1 SEHNR, CDR2 FQNEAQ (reference sequence). J lost 7 bases, V lost 1 base, and 4 bases had no gene match. The CDR3 has 14 residues. CDR3: CASSLGGSGNEQFF. The DNA read from the CDR3 is TGTGCCAGCAGCTTAGGCGGGAGCGGTAATGAG.

Notes on this clone: The missing CDR3 end, 3 residues past where the read stops, is filled in from the germline J gene. The chain links TRBV19 to TRBJ2-6, with D perhaps TRBD2 (5 bases). Germline values: CDR1 LNHDA, CDR2 SQIVND (reference sequence). The ends were cut back, 5 bases at V and 4 bases at J, with 15 bases in the middle. The CDR3 is 16 residues long. The chain's CDR3 is CASSPSRGSGANVLTF. CDR3 bases read: TGTGCCAGTAGTCCCTCCCGAGGGTCCGGGGCCAACGTC.

This clone is medium-sized. The read terminates 3 residues before the CDR3 end, so the remaining end is supplied by the germline J gene. The V gene is TRBV28, the J gene TRBJ2-7; 11 nucleotides match TRBD2. Germline V gives CDR1 MDHEN, CDR2 SYDVKM. With 2 bases clipped from V and 2 bases from J, the junction kept 14 bases outside the gene matches. CDR3 length: 19 residues. CDR3 amino acids: CASSLAWDRTSGWTYEQYF. CDR3 DNA (partial): TGTGCCAGCAGTTTAGCCTGGGACAGGACTAGCGGGTGGACCTACGAG.

Turning to this clone: The DNA ends 3 residues before the CDR3 does, and the rest of the CDR3 is filled in from the germline J gene. The rearrangement uses TRBV7-8 and TRBJ2-7, with D perhaps TRBD1 (6 bases). CDR1 and CDR2 from the germline V gene are SGHVS and FQNEAQ. The CDR3 spans 16 residues. The ends were cut back, 0 bases at V and 0 bases at J, with 12 bases in the middle. The CDR3 spells CASSLAGTTISYEQYF. CDR3 DNA, as far as it was read: TGTGCCAGCAGCTTAGCTGGGACAACCATCTCCTACGAG.

This clone was detected only a few times. The read ends 3 residues early relative to the CDR3; the germline J gene fills the gap. The chain uses TRBV7-8 and TRBJ2-7; no reliable D call. The CDR3 has 15 residues. With 4 bases removed from V and 0 bases from J, the gap between germline ends came to 13 bases. CDR1 and CDR2 from the germline V gene are SGHVS and FQNEAQ. The chain's CDR3 is CASSSLALSSYEQYF. Incomplete CDR3 DNA: TGTGCCAGCAGCTCCCTTGCGCTGAGCTCCTACGAG.